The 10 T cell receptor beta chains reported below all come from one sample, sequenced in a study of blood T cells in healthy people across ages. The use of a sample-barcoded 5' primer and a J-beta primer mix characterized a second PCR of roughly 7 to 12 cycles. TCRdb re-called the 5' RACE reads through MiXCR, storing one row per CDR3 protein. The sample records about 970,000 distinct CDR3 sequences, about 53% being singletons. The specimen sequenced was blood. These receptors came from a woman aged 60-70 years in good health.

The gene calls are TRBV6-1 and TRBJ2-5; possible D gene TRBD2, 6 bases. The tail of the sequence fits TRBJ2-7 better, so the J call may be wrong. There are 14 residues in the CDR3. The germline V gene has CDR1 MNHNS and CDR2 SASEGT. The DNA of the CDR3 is TGTGCCAGCAGTGAAGGTCCGCGGGGCTACGAGCAGTACTTC. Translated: CASSEGPRGYEQYF.

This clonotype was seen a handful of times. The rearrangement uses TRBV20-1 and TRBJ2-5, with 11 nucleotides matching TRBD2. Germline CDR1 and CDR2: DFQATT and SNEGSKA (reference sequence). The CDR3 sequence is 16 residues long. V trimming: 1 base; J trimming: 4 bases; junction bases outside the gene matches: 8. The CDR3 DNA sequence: TGCAGTGCTAGAGCCCCTGGGCTAGCGGGAGGAGAGACCCAGTACTTC. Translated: CSARAPGLAGGETQYF.

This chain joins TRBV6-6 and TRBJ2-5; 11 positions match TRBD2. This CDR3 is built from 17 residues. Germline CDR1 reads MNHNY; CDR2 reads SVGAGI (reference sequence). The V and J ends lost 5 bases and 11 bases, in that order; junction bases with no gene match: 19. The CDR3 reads CASSPTIAGGRDNEQYF. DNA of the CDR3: TGTGCCAGCAGTCCAACCATAGCGGGAGGGCGGGACAATGAGCAGTACTTC.

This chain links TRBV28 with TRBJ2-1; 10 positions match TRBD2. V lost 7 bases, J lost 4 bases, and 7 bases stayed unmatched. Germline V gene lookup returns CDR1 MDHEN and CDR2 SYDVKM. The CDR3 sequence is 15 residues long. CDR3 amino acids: CASIIAGGVYNEQFF. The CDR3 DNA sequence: TGTGCCAGCATCATAGCGGGAGGCGTTTACAATGAGCAGTTCTTC.

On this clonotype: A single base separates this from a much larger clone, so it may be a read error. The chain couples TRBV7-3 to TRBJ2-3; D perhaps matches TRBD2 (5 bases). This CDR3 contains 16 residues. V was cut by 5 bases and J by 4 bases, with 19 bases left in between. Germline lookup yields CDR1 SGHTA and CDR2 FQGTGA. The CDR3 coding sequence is TGTGCCAGCAGCAAAGGGAGTCAGCTGCTCGCAGATACGCAGTATTTT. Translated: CASSKGSQLLADTQYF.

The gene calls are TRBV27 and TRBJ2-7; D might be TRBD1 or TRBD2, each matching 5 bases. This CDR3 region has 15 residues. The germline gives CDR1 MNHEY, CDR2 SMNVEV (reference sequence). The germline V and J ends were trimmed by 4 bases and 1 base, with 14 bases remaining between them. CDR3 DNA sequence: TGTGCCAGCAGTTCTCGGGACGGGCGGTCCTACGAGCAGTACTTC. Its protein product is CASSSRDGRSYEQYF.

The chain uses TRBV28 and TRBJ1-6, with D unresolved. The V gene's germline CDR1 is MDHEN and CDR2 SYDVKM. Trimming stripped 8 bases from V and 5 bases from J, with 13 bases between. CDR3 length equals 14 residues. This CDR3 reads CASHGQPDNSPLHF. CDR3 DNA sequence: TGTGCCAGCCATGGGCAGCCAGATAATTCACCCCTCCACTTT. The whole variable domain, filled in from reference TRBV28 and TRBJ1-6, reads DVKVTQSSRYLVKRTGEKVFLECVQDMDHENMFWYRQDPGLGLRLIYFSYDVKMKEKGDIPEGYSVSREKKERFSLILESASTNQTSMYLCASHGQPDNSPLHFGNGTRLTVT.

CDR3 region: CSVTGGRQETQYF. The DNA of the CDR3 is TGCAGCGTTACAGGAGGCCGGCAAGAGACCCAGTACTTC. The V and J genes are TRBV20-1 and TRBJ2-5; perhaps D is TRBD1 or TRBD2 (5 bases each). The V gene's germline CDR1 is DFQATT and CDR2 SNEGSKA (reference sequence). CDR3 size: 13 residues.

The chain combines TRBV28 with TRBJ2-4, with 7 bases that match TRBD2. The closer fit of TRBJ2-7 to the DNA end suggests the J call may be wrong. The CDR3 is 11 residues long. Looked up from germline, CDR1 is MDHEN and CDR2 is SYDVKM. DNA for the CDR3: TGTGCCAGCATGGGGGGGTACGAGCAGTACTTC. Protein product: CASMGGYEQYF.

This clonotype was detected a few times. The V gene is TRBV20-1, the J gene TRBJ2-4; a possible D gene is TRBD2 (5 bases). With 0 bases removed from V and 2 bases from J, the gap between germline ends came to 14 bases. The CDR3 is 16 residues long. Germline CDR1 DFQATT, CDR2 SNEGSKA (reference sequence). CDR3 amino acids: CSARDHLALPKNIQYF. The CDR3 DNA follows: TGCAGTGCTAGAGATCATCTAGCTCTTCCCAAAAACATTCAGTACTTC.